The 12 T cell receptor beta chains given below trace back to one sample, sequenced in a study of blood T cell repertoires in COVID-19. Profiled with immunoSEQ multiplex PCR; TCRdb holds only in-frame clones, not every one. The sample shows approximately 170,000 clones, approximately 78% of them seen only once. Material: peripheral blood. The receptors shown here come from a human donor in a cohort sampled during active COVID-19.

This clone has a handful of counts. This chain's CDR3 is CASSFDRGYEQYF. The CDR3 coding sequence is TGTGCCAGCAGCTTTGACAGGGGCTACGAGCAGTACTTC. The chain employs TRBV7-9 and TRBJ2-7; 8 nucleotides match TRBD1. Germline CDR1 SEHNR, CDR2 FQNEAQ (reference sequence). The V gene end was trimmed by 3 bases and the J gene end by 3 bases; junction bases not matched to a gene: 1. There are 13 residues in the CDR3.

The chain couples TRBV5-1 to TRBJ2-7, with TRBD1 identical over 12 bases. Germline trimming cut 1 base from V and 6 bases from J; bases unmatched to any gene: 5. The length of the CDR3 is 15 residues. The germline V gene encodes CDR1 SGHRS and CDR2 YFSETQ. CDR3 coding DNA: TGCGCCAGCAGCTTGTCGGGACAGGGGGCGGGCGAGCAGTACTTC. Protein product: CASSLSGQGAGEQYF.

The sample holds a few counts of this clone. The chain couples TRBV18 to TRBJ2-1; 9 nucleotides match TRBD1. Trimming removed 4 bases from V and 8 bases from J; junction bases left unmatched: 0. The CDR3 has 12 amino acids. Per the germline V gene, CDR1 is KGHSH and CDR2 is LQKENI. The CDR3 region has the DNA TGTGCCAGCTCACGGGACAGGGATGAGCAGTTCTTC. Amino acids: CASSRDRDEQFF.

In its sample, this clone was seen a few times. The rearrangement links TRBV7-8 to TRBJ2-4, with D perhaps matching TRBD1 (5 bases). V gave up 4 bases and J gave up 5 bases, with 12 bases separating them. The CDR3 covers 14 residues. The germline gives CDR1 SGHVS, CDR2 FQNEAQ. The CDR3 bases are TGTGCCAGCAGCTGGGGCCAGAGAGAAAACATTCAGTACTTC. As protein: CASSWGQRENIQYF.

The rearrangement links TRBV7-3 to TRBJ1-3; 11 bases agree with TRBD1. V was clipped by 5 bases and J by 2 bases; unmatched bases: 5. The germline V gene encodes CDR1 SGHTA and CDR2 FQGTGA. The CDR3 is 16 amino acids. The CDR3 spells CASSGGDRGTGNTIYF. CDR3 bases: TGTGCCAGCAGCGGCGGGGACAGGGGGACTGGAAACACCATATATTTT.

The chain combines TRBV14 with TRBJ1-6; 8 bases are a match to TRBD1. Germline V lookup: CDR1 SGHDN, CDR2 FVKESK. V shed 0 bases and J 2 bases; nucleotides not matched to a gene: 3. The CDR3 contains 17 residues. CDR3 nucleotide sequence: TGTGCCAGCAGCCAAGACAGGGGGCTGACCTATAATTCACCCCTCCACTTT. Translation: CASSQDRGLTYNSPLHF.

The J gene is TRBJ2-7, the V gene TRBV30; 8 positions match TRBD1. After removal of 1 base from V and 6 bases from J, the junction contained 8 bases not matched to a gene. This CDR3 region has 14 residues. CDR1 and CDR2 (germline): GTSNPN, SVGIG (reference sequence). The CDR3 loop is CAWSAPRDRGEQYF. DNA of the CDR3: TGTGCCTGGAGTGCCCCCCGCGACAGGGGCGAGCAGTACTTC.

A few counts support this clone. The V call is TRBV7-8, the J call TRBJ1-4, with 10 bases that match TRBD1. V shed 2 bases, J shed 10 bases, and the junction held 13 bases outside the gene matches. Looked up from germline, CDR1 is SGHVS and CDR2 is FQNEAQ. This CDR3 region has 17 residues. The CDR3 sequence: CASSLKPPGQGLLKLFF. CDR3 coding DNA: TGTGCCAGCAGCTTAAAACCCCCGGGACAGGGGCTCTTAAAACTGTTTTTT. Looking up the rest from reference TRBV7-8 and TRBJ1-4 gives the full variable domain: GAGVSQSPRYKVAKRGQDVALRCDPISGHVSLFWYQQALGQGPEFLTYFQNEAQLDKSGLPSDRFFAERPEGSVSTLKIQRTQQEDSAVYLCASSLKPPGQGLLKLFFGSGTQLSVL.

This clone was detected once. The V call is TRBV18, the J call TRBJ2-7, with D perhaps TRBD2 (6 bases). This CDR3 has 15 residues. Germline V lookup: CDR1 KGHSH, CDR2 LQKENI. Trimming removed 1 base at V and 5 bases at J, with 15 bases between. The CDR3, as DNA: TGTGCCAGCTCACCACTGAGAAGGGGACTCGACGAGCAGTACTTC. Translation: CASSPLRRGLDEQYF.

V and J are TRBV27 and TRBJ2-1, with a possible D match to TRBD2 (5 bases). This CDR3 spans 13 amino acids. The V end lost 2 bases, the J end lost 10 bases, and 12 bases lay between the germline ends. Germline V gene sequence: CDR1 MNHEY, CDR2 SMNVEV (reference sequence). CDR3 sequence (DNA): TGTGCCAGCAGTTTAGAGGGCCATCCAGAGCAGTTCTTC. Translating it yields CASSLEGHPEQFF.

This chain joins TRBV18 and TRBJ2-3; 10 bases are a match to TRBD2. The germline CDR1 and CDR2 sequences are KGHSH and LQKENI. The CDR3 sequence is 17 residues long. With 3 bases clipped from V and 0 bases from J, the junction kept 6 bases outside the gene matches. For the CDR3, the DNA is TGTGCCAGCTCACCCGCCGCTAGCGGGGGAAGCACAGATACGCAGTATTTT. Amino acids: CASSPAASGGSTDTQYF.

CDR3 nucleotides: TGTGCCAGCAGCTTAGTGAGAGCGGGGGGGCCCAACGAGCAGTACTTC. Its protein is CASSLVRAGGPNEQYF. The V gene is TRBV7-2, the J gene TRBJ2-7; TRBD2 matches at 10 bases. The CDR3 extends over 16 amino acids. V shed 1 base, J shed 5 bases, and the junction held 8 bases outside the gene matches. Germline CDR1 and CDR2: SGHTA and FQGNSA.